This entry describes one TCR beta chain. Its matching antigen is unknown. This record belongs to a study of CD8+ T cells in alopecia areata. Study-level information: Those patients who were treated received oral tofacitinib, which was given at 5 to 10 mg twice daily for moderate-to-severe alopecia areata. Patients took tofacitinib for 6 to 18 months, followed by 6 drug-free months.

Investigators isolated RNA and reverse transcribed it into cDNA to act as the sequencing template. Sequencing used immunoSEQ multiplex PCR; TCRdb keeps in-frame clones, though not all of them. The repertoire has about 130,000 clones, around 49% of them found once; the top ten carry approximately 19%. The CDR3 loop spans 13 amino acids. Per germline, CDR1 MNHEY and CDR2 SVGAGI. The ends were cut back, 2 bases at V and 6 bases at J, with 11 bases in the middle. Broader study findings: Against the mouse data, patients shared TCRs less clearly, possibly for HLA reasons. In lesional scalp, particularly from alopecia totalis/universalis, clonality was higher than in normal scalp.

The source is a human donor with alopecia areata. The chain recombines TRBV6-5 with TRBJ2-7, with TRBD1 as a possible D gene (6 bases). This specimen was CD8+ T cells sorted from blood, taken at week 0. As DNA, the CDR3 is TGTGCCAGCAGTTACACACAGGGCGGCGAGCAGTACTTC. Protein: CASSYTQGGEQYF.